This T cell receptor beta chain was recovered during a study of patients and donors after allogeneic stem cell transplantation. Each CDR3 protein gets one entry after TCRdb re-called the RT-PCR reads with MiXCR. The sample has about a million distinct CDR3 sequences, roughly 18% seen once. V was cut by 3 bases and J by 4 bases, with 6 bases left in between. This CDR3 is built from 12 residues. This clonotype was recorded at least ten times. The chain carries TRBV12-3 or TRBV12-4 and TRBJ1-1; D unresolved. Sequencing used blood, either unsorted or a sorted T cell fraction (not recorded which). The source is a human donor who was either an allogeneic HSCT recipient or a stem cell or donor lymphocyte infusion donor (not recorded which). It is not recorded whose cells these are; they may come from a transplant donor. The CDR3 coding sequence is TGTGCCAGCAGTTTCAGTAGCACTGAAGCTTTCTTT. Its protein product is CASSFSSTEAFF.